This record covers a single T cell receptor beta chain. Here immunoSEQ multiplex PCR was the method, and the copy in TCRdb shows in-frame clones only, minus some. The sample has approximately 1.9 million clones, 85% to 95% seen once; the top ten hold over 1.5%. These data come from a study of shared clonotypes between healthy human individuals. Terminally differentiated effector memory CD45RA+ cells were excluded from the naive CD8 cells, which were CD45RO-negative and positively selected for CCR7. The germline CDR1 and CDR2 sequences are MNHEY and SVGAGI. The CDR3 length is 16 residues. V dropped 4 bases and J dropped 2; count of bases not matched to a gene: 6.

The chain has TRBV6-5 and TRBJ2-3, with 10 nucleotides matching TRBD2. The receptor was isolated from a man younger than 30 in good health. Some clones in this sample may be carry-over from other donors' samples. The source material was naive CD8+ T cells from PBMCs. CDR3 protein: CASSSRTSGPTDTQYF. Written as DNA, the CDR3 is TGTGCCAGCAGTTCCCGGACTAGCGGACCCACAGATACGCAGTATTTT.